Given below is one T cell receptor beta chain in context. The antigen remains unidentified. A multiplex PCR was run with 60 Vbeta primers and 13 Jbeta primers. Using immunoSEQ multiplex PCR, the repertoire was profiled, and TCRdb retains in-frame clones only, with some absent. The table shows 150,000 to 200,000 clones, with 65% to 70% occurring only once. The data were taken from a study of cytomegalovirus exposure and HLA in healthy donors. Study outcomes and limitations: Reportedly, a later analysis found an Asian-associated ancestry cluster had fewer N-insertions than the approximately 600-donor mean.

Germline CDR1 reads SEHNR; CDR2 reads FQNEAQ (reference sequence). Trimming took 4 bases from V and 12 from J, leaving 22 bases between them. CDR3 length equals 14 residues. The chain couples TRBV7-9 to TRBJ2-7, with D maybe TRBD1 (5 bases). The source of this sequence is a woman in her late teens or twenties in good health and CMV-seropositive. The material sequenced was PBMCs. The CDR3 nucleotides read TGTGCCAGCAGCTCCGCAGGGCAGGGCCAAGAACTGTACTTC. It specifies CASSSAGQGQELYF.